Each of the 9 T cell receptor beta chains below was sequenced from the same sample in a study of shared clonotypes between healthy human individuals. CD45RO-negative, CCR7-positively selected cells formed the naive CD8 fraction, excluding terminally differentiated effector memory CD45RA+ cells. Measured with immunoSEQ multiplex PCR; TCRdb has only the in-frame clones, and not every one. The table includes about 2 million clones, about 95% detected once. The specimen sequenced was naive CD8+ T cells sorted from blood. The receptors shown here come from a man aged 18 to 30 in good health.

This clone was recorded only once. The chain employs TRBV7-2 and TRBJ2-2; 9 bases match TRBD2. This CDR3 has 16 residues. Germline CDR1 is SGHTA and CDR2 is FQGNSA. V trimming: 2 bases; J trimming: 5 bases; junction bases outside the gene matches: 6. Here the CDR3 DNA reads TGTGCCAGCAGCTTACCGACTAGCGGAGATACCGGGGAGCTGTTTTTT. Translated, it gives CASSLPTSGDTGELFF. Variable domain in full (rest from reference TRBV7-2 and TRBJ2-2): GAGVSQSPSNKVTEKGKDVELRCDPISGHTALYWYRQSLGQGLEFLIYFQGNSAPDKSGLPSDRFSAERTGGSVSTLTIQRTQQEDSAVYLCASSLPTSGDTGELFFGEGSRLTVL.

The rearrangement uses TRBV25-1 and TRBJ2-1, with TRBD1 matching over 11 bases. V shed 11 bases, J shed 5 bases, and the junction held 2 bases outside the gene matches. Germline V gives CDR1 MGHDK, CDR2 SYGVNS. The CDR3 runs 12 residues. The CDR3 sequence is CAGGQGDNEQFF. In DNA, the CDR3 is TGTGCCGGGGGACAGGGGGACAATGAGCAGTTCTTC.

V and J are TRBV5-1 and TRBJ2-7, with D uncertain. V lost 0 bases, J lost 6 bases, and 13 bases lay in between. This CDR3 region has 14 residues. Germline V CDR1 and CDR2: SGHRS, YFSETQ. CDR3 sequence: CASSLAVDLSEQYF. The CDR3 DNA sequence: TGCGCCAGCAGCTTGGCAGTTGACCTCAGCGAGCAGTACTTC. The variable domain in full, completed from reference TRBV5-1 and TRBJ2-7, reads KAGVTQTPRYLIKTRGQQVTLSCSPISGHRSVSWYQQTPGQGLQFLFEYFSETQRNKGNFPGRFSGRQFSNSRSEMNVSTLELGDSALYLCASSLAVDLSEQYFGPGTRLTVT.

This clone has just one count. Other DNA sequences from this sample encode an identical CDR3 as well. The chain combines TRBV27 with TRBJ2-7; D is ambiguous. With 3 bases removed from V and 0 bases from J, the gap between germline ends came to 9 bases. CDR1 and CDR2 from the germline V gene are MNHEY and SMNVEV (reference sequence). This CDR3 has 14 amino acids. CDR3 coding DNA: TGTGCCAGCAGTTTTGTGGGCGGCTCCTACGAGCAGTACTTC. This gives the protein CASSFVGGSYEQYF.

The chain joins TRBV6-5 to TRBJ2-7; unclear D gene. This CDR3 contains 11 residues. Trimming stripped 5 bases from V and 4 bases from J, with 6 bases between. Germline assignment: CDR1 MNHEY and CDR2 SVGAGI. The CDR3 here is CASSPAYEQYF. The CDR3 region has the DNA TGTGCCAGCAGTCCTGCGTACGAGCAGTACTTC.

V is TRBV30 and J is TRBJ1-4, with D uncertain. CDR1 and CDR2 (germline): GTSNPN, SVGIG (reference sequence). With 2 bases removed from V and 6 bases from J, the gap between germline ends came to 7 bases. The CDR3 runs 12 residues. CDR3 region: CAWSFGDEKLFF. CDR3 nucleotide sequence: TGTGCCTGGAGTTTTGGGGATGAAAAACTGTTTTTT.

The gene calls are TRBV5-6 and TRBJ1-1; no clear D. Per germline, CDR1 SGHDT and CDR2 YYEEEE. V dropped 4 bases and J dropped 2 bases, with 9 bases sitting between them. The CDR3 totals 13 residues. DNA for the CDR3: TGTGCCAGCAGCGGCGACCTTAACACTGAAGCTTTCTTT. Translating it yields CASSGDLNTEAFF.

Regarding this clone: The same CDR3 can be traced to other DNA sequences in this sample. This sequence joins TRBV5-1 and TRBJ2-7, with 7 nucleotides matching TRBD2. The CDR3 covers 13 residues. After removal of 3 bases from V and 3 bases from J, the junction contained 3 bases not matched to a gene. Germline-derived CDR1 and CDR2 are SGHRS and YFSETQ. The CDR3 sequence is CASSWGLSYEQYF. In nucleotides, the CDR3 is TGCGCCAGCAGCTGGGGACTAAGCTACGAGCAGTACTTC.

This clone has a single count. The rearrangement joins TRBV10-2 to TRBJ2-7; 9 bases are a match to TRBD2. V was pared by 1 base and J by 1 base, with 8 bases of the junction left unmatched. Germline V gives CDR1 WSHSY, CDR2 SAAADI. This CDR3 has 17 amino acids. CDR3 sequence: CASSELVAGATSYEQYF. As DNA, the CDR3 is TGCGCCAGCAGTGAGTTAGTAGCGGGGGCTACTTCCTACGAGCAGTACTTC.